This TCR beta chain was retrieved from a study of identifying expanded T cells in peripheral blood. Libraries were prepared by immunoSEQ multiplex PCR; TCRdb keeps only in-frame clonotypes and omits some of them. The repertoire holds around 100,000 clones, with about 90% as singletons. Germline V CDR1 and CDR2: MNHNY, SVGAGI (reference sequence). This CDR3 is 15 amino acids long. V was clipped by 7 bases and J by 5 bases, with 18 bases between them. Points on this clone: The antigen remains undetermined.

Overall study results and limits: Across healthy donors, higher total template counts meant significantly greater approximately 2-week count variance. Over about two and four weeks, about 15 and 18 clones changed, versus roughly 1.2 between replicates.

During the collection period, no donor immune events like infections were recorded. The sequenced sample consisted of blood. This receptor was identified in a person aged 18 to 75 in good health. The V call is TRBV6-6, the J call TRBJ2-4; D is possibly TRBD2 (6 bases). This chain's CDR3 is CASTPRSGYENIQYF. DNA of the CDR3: TGTGCCAGCACCCCCCGGAGCGGGTACGAAAACATTCAGTACTTC.